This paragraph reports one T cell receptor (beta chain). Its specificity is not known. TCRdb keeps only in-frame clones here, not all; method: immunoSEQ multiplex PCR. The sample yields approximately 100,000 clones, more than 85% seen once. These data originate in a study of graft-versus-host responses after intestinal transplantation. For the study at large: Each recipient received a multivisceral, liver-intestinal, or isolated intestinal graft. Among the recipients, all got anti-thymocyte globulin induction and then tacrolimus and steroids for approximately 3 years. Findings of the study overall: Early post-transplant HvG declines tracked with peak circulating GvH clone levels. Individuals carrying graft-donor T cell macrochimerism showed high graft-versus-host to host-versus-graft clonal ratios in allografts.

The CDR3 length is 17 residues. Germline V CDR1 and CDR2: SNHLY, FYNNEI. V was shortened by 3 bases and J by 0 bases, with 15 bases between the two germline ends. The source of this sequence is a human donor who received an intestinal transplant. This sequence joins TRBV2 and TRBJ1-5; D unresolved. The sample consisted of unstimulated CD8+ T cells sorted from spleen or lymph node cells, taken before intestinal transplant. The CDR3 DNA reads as TGTGCCAGCAGTGATGCGGCCCGCGGCATTAGCAATCAGCCCCAGCATTTT. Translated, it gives CASSDAARGISNQPQHF.